These 17 T cell receptor beta chains share one sample of origin, sequenced in a study of cytomegalovirus exposure and HLA in healthy donors. Researchers ran the PCR with 60 Vbeta and 13 Jbeta primers. The method was immunoSEQ multiplex PCR; TCRdb's version includes in-frame clones alone and lacks a portion of them. Of approximately 220,000 clones detected, more than 60% appear once; the ten largest clones hold roughly 16%. Sequenced material: PBMCs. Receptors were obtained from a man between 40 and 49 years old in good health and CMV-seronegative.

The chain is built from TRBV27 and TRBJ2-7; TRBD2 aligns across 10 bases. V lost 7 bases and J lost 4; bases outside the gene matches: 7. The germline V gene encodes CDR1 MNHEY and CDR2 SMNVEV (reference sequence). The CDR3 runs to 14 residues. In DNA form, the CDR3 reads TGTGCCAGCAAGCCTAGCGGGGGAAGTTACGAGCAGTACTTC. As protein: CASKPSGGSYEQYF.

The chain recombines TRBV27 with TRBJ2-7; 12 bases map to TRBD2. CDR3 size: 18 residues. Germline CDR1 reads MNHEY; CDR2 reads SMNVEV (reference sequence). Trimming at V came to 4 bases and at J to 3 bases, leaving 13 bases not matched to a gene. CDR3 sequence reads: CASSYTSGRRSLGYEQYF. CDR3 sequence (DNA): TGTGCCAGCAGTTATACTAGCGGGAGGAGAAGTCTAGGCTACGAGCAGTACTTC.

This rearrangement joins TRBV7-9 to TRBJ2-1; D possibly corresponds to TRBD2 (5 bases). The germline gives CDR1 SEHNR, CDR2 FQNEAQ (reference sequence). V was pared by 5 bases and J by 0 bases, with 11 bases between. The CDR3 has 15 amino acids. Written as DNA, the CDR3 is TGTGCCAGCAGCCGCGCCGGGATCTCCTACAATGAGCAGTTCTTC. It translates to CASSRAGISYNEQFF.

The chain employs TRBV30 and TRBJ2-1; 10 bases map to TRBD2. Germline V lookup: CDR1 GTSNPN, CDR2 SVGIG (reference sequence). With V trimmed by 0 bases and J by 4 bases, 3 bases remained unmatched. The CDR3 covers 15 residues. The CDR3 DNA reads TGTGCCTGGAGTGTACGGACTAGCGGTTACAATGAGCAGTTCTTC. This sequence encodes CAWSVRTSGYNEQFF. Complete variable domain (other parts from reference TRBV30 and TRBJ2-1): SQTIHQWPATLVQPVGSPLSLECTVEGTSNPNLYWYRQAAGRGLQLLFYSVGIGQISSEVPQNLSASRPQDRQFILSSKKLLLSDSGFYLCAWSVRTSGYNEQFFGPGTRLTVL.

This clone was found once. V and J are TRBV19 and TRBJ1-5; D not certain. V was clipped by 3 bases and J by 2 bases, with 14 bases between them. The CDR3 runs 16 residues. Germline V gene sequence: CDR1 LNHDA, CDR2 SQIVND (reference sequence). The CDR3 DNA reads as TGTGCCAGTAGTATGAGAAGGCAGGATGGCAATCAGCCCCAGCATTTT. Encoded protein: CASSMRRQDGNQPQHF.

This rearrangement joins TRBV18 to TRBJ2-5; the D gene is possibly TRBD2 (5 bases). Trimming removed 3 bases from V and 2 bases from J, with 19 bases in between. Germline V gene sequence: CDR1 KGHSH, CDR2 LQKENI. The CDR3 is made up of 17 amino acids. The CDR3 sequence is CASSPSMLEALQETQYF. The CDR3 region has the DNA TGTGCCAGCTCACCCTCCATGTTGGAGGCCCTTCAAGAGACCCAGTACTTC. The variable domain in full, completed from reference TRBV18 and TRBJ2-5, reads NAGVMQNPRHLVRRRGQEARLRCSPMKGHSHVYWYRQLPEEGLKFMVYLQKENIIDESGMPKERFSAEFPKEGPSILRIQQVVRGDSAAYFCASSPSMLEALQETQYFGPGTRLLVL.

Only one count was recorded for this clone. This chain links TRBV5-4 with TRBJ2-3; D unclear. Germline values: CDR1 SGHNT, CDR2 YYREEE (reference sequence). This CDR3 has 15 residues. Trimming removed 4 bases from V and 0 bases from J, with 12 bases in between. The CDR3 DNA follows: TGTGCCAGCAGCAGTCGAGCACCTAGCACAGATACGCAGTATTTT. Translated: CASSSRAPSTDTQYF.

The rearrangement uses TRBV6-5 and TRBJ2-7; TRBD1 matches 7 bases. Germline lookup yields CDR1 MNHEY and CDR2 SVGAGI. This CDR3 region has 13 residues. V was pared by 4 bases and J by 6 bases, with 6 bases of the junction left unmatched. CDR3 sequence reads: CASSSTGVREQYF. CDR3 DNA sequence: TGTGCCAGCAGTTCCACAGGGGTCCGCGAGCAGTACTTC.

The chain has TRBV13 and TRBJ1-2, with TRBD1 as a possible D gene (5 bases). V shed 3 bases and J shed 5 bases, with 16 bases lying between them. Germline CDR1 and CDR2: PRHDT and FYEKMQ (reference sequence). The CDR3 loop spans 15 amino acids. The CDR3 DNA follows: TGTGCCAGCAGCTTGGGACTCTCGGGTGGATATGGCTACACCTTC. Its translation is CASSLGLSGGYGYTF.

This clone was recorded only once. Other DNA variants within this sample encode the same CDR3. This chain joins TRBV6-1 and TRBJ2-7; D gene unclear. V was shortened by 4 bases and J by 4 bases, with 8 bases between the two germline ends. This CDR3 has 12 amino acids. The germline V gene has CDR1 MNHNS and CDR2 SASEGT. This chain's CDR3 is CASSASRYEQYF. The CDR3 DNA is TGTGCCAGCAGTGCCTCCAGGTACGAGCAGTACTTC.

This chain joins TRBV9 and TRBJ2-5, with TRBD2 matching 7 bases. The germline gives CDR1 SGDLS, CDR2 YYNGEE. Germline trimming cut 1 base from V and 2 bases from J; bases unmatched to any gene: 8. The CDR3 is 16 amino acids. CDR3 protein: CASSVHPAGIQETQYF. The CDR3 coding sequence is TGTGCCAGCAGCGTACACCCAGCGGGGATTCAAGAGACCCAGTACTTC.

The chain has TRBV6-5 and TRBJ2-3; no firm D call. The V end was cut by 0 bases, the J end by 5 bases, with 9 bases between. CDR1 MNHEY and CDR2 SVGAGI come from the germline V gene. This CDR3 spans 14 amino acids. The CDR3 spells CASSYSNPGDTQYF. As DNA, the CDR3 is TGTGCCAGCAGTTACTCGAATCCGGGAGATACGCAGTATTTT.

As concerns this clone: A junction end diverges from the germline sequence, so it may reflect a read error. V is TRBV7-9 and J is TRBJ2-1, with 11 bases matching TRBD2. The CDR3 is made up of 15 amino acids. Germline-derived CDR1 and CDR2 are SEHNR and FQNEAQ (reference sequence). CDR3 amino acids: CSSSSGLAGYNEQFF. CDR3 DNA: TGTTCCAGCAGCTCCGGACTAGCGGGCTACAATGAGCAGTTCTTC. Based on the CDR3 plus reference TRBV7-9 and TRBJ2-1, the full variable domain is DTGVSQNPRHKITKRGQNVTFRCDPISEHNRLYWYRQTLGQGPEFLTYFQNEAQLEKSRLLSDRFSAERPKGSFSTLEIQRTEQGDSAMYLCSSSSGLAGYNEQFFGPGTRLTVL.

The gene calls are TRBV19 and TRBJ1-2; D gene uncertain. The V gene lost 3 bases and the J gene lost 1 base, with 6 bases spanning the gap. The germline V gene has CDR1 LNHDA and CDR2 SQIVND (reference sequence). The CDR3 is 13 amino acids. This CDR3 reads CASSMNINYGYTF. The CDR3 nucleotides are TGTGCCAGTAGTATGAACATTAACTATGGCTACACCTTC.

The chain is built from TRBV5-1 and TRBJ2-3; TRBD2 matches 11 bases. Trimming at V came to 4 bases and at J to 5 bases, leaving 9 bases not matched to a gene. This CDR3 has 16 residues. In germline, CDR1 is SGHRS, CDR2 YFSETQ. The DNA for the CDR3 is TGCGCCAGCAGCCAGGGACTAGCGGAGGAGGTAGATACGCAGTATTTT. Amino acids: CASSQGLAEEVDTQYF.

The rearrangement links TRBV5-5 to TRBJ2-1; perhaps TRBD1 as D (6 bases). Germline values: CDR1 SGHKS, CDR2 YYEKEE (reference sequence). This CDR3 is built from 15 residues. V lost 4 bases and J lost 2, with 13 bases in between. The CDR3 DNA sequence: TGTGCCAGCAGCCATACGGGACAACCCTACAATGAGCAGTTCTTC. This sequence encodes CASSHTGQPYNEQFF.

The chain recombines TRBV18 with TRBJ1-1; weak D call: TRBD1 (6 bases). V lost 2 bases and J 1 base, leaving 14 bases between the germline ends. The V gene's germline CDR1 is KGHSH and CDR2 LQKENI. This CDR3 has 16 amino acids. CDR3: CASSPSRTEGNTEAFF. The CDR3 region has the DNA TGTGCCAGCTCACCATCCAGGACAGAGGGGAACACTGAAGCTTTCTTT.